The text below deals with one T cell receptor (beta chain). What it binds is unknown. Profiled with immunoSEQ multiplex PCR; TCRdb holds only in-frame clones, not every one. Of around 100,000 clones in the sample, about 90% were seen once. The CDR3 extends over 15 amino acids. Germline assignment: CDR1 MDHEN and CDR2 SYDVKM. Trimming left V 3 bases short and J 8 bases short, with 16 bases between. The entry originates in a study of graft-versus-host responses after intestinal transplantation. Study details: Isolated intestinal, liver-intestinal, or multivisceral transplants had been given to the recipients. Every recipient had anti-thymocyte globulin induction and 2 to 3 years of tacrolimus plus steroids.

General observations from the study: Graft-donor T cell macrochimerism coincided with high graft-versus-host to host-versus-graft clonal ratios in allografts.

The rearrangement links TRBV28 to TRBJ1-4; D ambiguous. The sequence was collected from a human donor who was the organ donor for an intestinal transplant. The source was unstimulated CD4+ T cells sorted from spleen or lymph node cells, collected before transplant. CDR3 sequence (DNA): TGTGCCAGCAGTTTTCCGAAAGGGTCTGAGGAAAAACTGTTTTTT. Protein product: CASSFPKGSEEKLFF.